This TCR beta chain was identified during a study of T cell repertoires in cytomegalovirus infection. The wider study: Alongside well-studied HLA-B-restricted CMV epitopes, recently identified HLA-C-restricted CMV epitopes were also used. Both CMV infection and a matching HLA type were indicated by public TCR beta signatures.

TCRdb itself ran the reads through MiXCR, one entry per CDR3 protein. The sample consists of 830,000 or so distinct CDR3 sequences, less than 35% of them appearing once. General study results and limits: What dominated the ex vivo response were HLA-C-restricted CMV-specific TCR beta clonotypes.

Many counts were recorded for this clonotype. Antigen specificity is unknown. Germline values: CDR1 SGHTA, CDR2 FQGTGA. V dropped 5 bases and J dropped 2 bases, with 9 bases sitting between them. There are 14 residues in the CDR3. Sequenced here: cultured CD8+ T cells from PBMCs, sampled from culture after CMV antigen stimulation. V gene TRBV7-3 combines with J gene TRBJ2-2; D gene uncertain. This clonotype was obtained from a human donor in good health (CMV status not recorded). Some clones in this sample may be carry-over from other donors' samples. Written as DNA, the CDR3 is TGTGCCAGCAGCGGTGAGCCTAACACCGGGGAGCTGTTTTTT. It specifies CASSGEPNTGELFF.